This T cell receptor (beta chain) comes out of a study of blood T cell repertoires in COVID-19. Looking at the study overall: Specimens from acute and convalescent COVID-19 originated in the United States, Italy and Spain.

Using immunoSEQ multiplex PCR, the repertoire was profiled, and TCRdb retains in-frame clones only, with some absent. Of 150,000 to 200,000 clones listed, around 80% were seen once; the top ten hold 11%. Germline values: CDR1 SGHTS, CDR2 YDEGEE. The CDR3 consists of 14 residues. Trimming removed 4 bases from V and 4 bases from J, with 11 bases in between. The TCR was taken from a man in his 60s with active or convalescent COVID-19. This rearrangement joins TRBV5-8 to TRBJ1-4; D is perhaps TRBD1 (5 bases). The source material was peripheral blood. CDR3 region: CASSDPGGNEKLFF. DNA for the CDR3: TGTGCCAGCAGCGACCCCGGGGGTAATGAAAAACTGTTTTTT.